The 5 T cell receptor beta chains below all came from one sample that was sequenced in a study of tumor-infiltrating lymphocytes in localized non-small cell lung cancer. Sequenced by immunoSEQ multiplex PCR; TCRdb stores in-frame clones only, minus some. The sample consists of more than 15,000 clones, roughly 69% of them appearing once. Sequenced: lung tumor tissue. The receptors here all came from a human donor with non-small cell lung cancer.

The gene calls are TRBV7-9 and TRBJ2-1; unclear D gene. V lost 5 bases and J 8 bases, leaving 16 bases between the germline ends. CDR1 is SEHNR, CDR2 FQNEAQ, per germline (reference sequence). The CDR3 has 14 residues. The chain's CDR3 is CASSRDWATDEQFF. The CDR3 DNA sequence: TGTGCCAGCAGCCGAGACTGGGCAACCGATGAGCAGTTCTTC.

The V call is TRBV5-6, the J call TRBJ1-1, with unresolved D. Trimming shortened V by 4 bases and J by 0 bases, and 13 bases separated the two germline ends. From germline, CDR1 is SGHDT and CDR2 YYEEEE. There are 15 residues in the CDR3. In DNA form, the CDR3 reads TGTGCCAGCAGCGCAGGACGATACATGAACACTGAAGCTTTCTTT. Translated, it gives CASSAGRYMNTEAFF.

CDR3 coding DNA: TGTGCCAGCAGCCCCGGACAGTCGCTAGGGAACACTGAAGCTTTCTTT. It specifies CASSPGQSLGNTEAFF. The J gene is TRBJ1-1, the V gene TRBV7-2, with D perhaps matching TRBD1 (6 bases). The CDR3 runs 16 residues. The V and J ends lost 5 bases and 1 base respectively, with 17 bases between them. The germline CDR1 and CDR2 sequences are SGHTA and FQGNSA.

CDR3 DNA sequence: TGTGCCAGCAGTGAAGGGGTGGCGGCCCGGGAAAAACTGTTTTTT. Protein: CASSEGVAAREKLFF. V is TRBV2 and J is TRBJ1-4; no clear D. Trimming took off 1 base at V and 8 bases at J, with 14 bases between the two ends. Germline V lookup: CDR1 SNHLY, CDR2 FYNNEI. The CDR3 spans 15 residues.

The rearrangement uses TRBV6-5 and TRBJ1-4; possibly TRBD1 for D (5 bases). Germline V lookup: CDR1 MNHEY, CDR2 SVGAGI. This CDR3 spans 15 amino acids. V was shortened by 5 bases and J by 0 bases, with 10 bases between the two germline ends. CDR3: CASSGTWATNEKLFF. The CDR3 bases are TGTGCCAGCAGTGGGACCTGGGCAACTAATGAAAAACTGTTTTTT.